Below are 7 T cell receptor beta chains sequenced from a single sample in a study of T cell repertoires in cytomegalovirus infection. What these receptors recognize is not known. Each CDR3 protein gets one entry after TCRdb re-called the reads with MiXCR. The sample contains approximately 470,000 distinct CDR3 sequences, under 55% of which appear only once. Sequenced here: cultured PBMCs, sampled from culture after CMV antigen stimulation. These receptors were collected from a human donor in good health (CMV status not recorded). Some clones in this sample may be carry-over from other donors' samples.

This clonotype was seen a few times. The V and J genes are TRBV7-2 and TRBJ1-3; D may be TRBD1 (5 bases). CDR3 length: 17 amino acids. Per germline, CDR1 SGHTA and CDR2 FQGNSA. V was pared by 1 base and J by 0 bases, with 13 bases between. The CDR3 spells CASSLVAGPSSGNTIYF. The CDR3 nucleotides are TGTGCCAGCAGCTTAGTGGCGGGACCGAGCTCTGGAAACACCATATATTTT. Variable domain in full (rest from reference TRBV7-2 and TRBJ1-3): GAGVSQSPSNKVTEKGKDVELRCDPISGHTALYWYRQSLGQGLEFLIYFQGNSAPDKSGLPSDRFSAERTGGSVSTLTIQRTQQEDSAVYLCASSLVAGPSSGNTIYFGEGSWLTVV.

The genes are TRBV12-3 or TRBV12-4 and TRBJ2-2; D is uncertain. The CDR3 has 16 residues. The V and J ends lost 2 bases and 1 base respectively, with 11 bases between them. CDR3 in DNA: TGTGCCAGCAGTTTATCAAGGGCCCTGAACACCGGGGAGCTGTTTTTT. Residues: CASSLSRALNTGELFF.

This clonotype has only a few counts. The chain is built from TRBV7-9 and TRBJ2-5; D remains ambiguous. The germline CDR1 and CDR2 sequences are SEHNR and FQNEAQ (reference sequence). The CDR3 loop spans 13 amino acids. The V end was cut by 2 bases, the J end by 3 bases, with 7 bases between. The CDR3 nucleotides are TGTGCCAGCAGCTTACGCGGAAAAGAGACCCAGTACTTC. It encodes CASSLRGKETQYF.

This clonotype has a handful of counts. The V and J genes are TRBV7-2 and TRBJ2-2, with 12 bases aligning to TRBD2. The CDR3 contains 16 residues. CDR1 is SGHTA and CDR2 is FQGNSA in the germline V gene. J lost 5 bases, V lost 5 bases, and 6 bases had no gene match. The CDR3 loop is CASSQSGTSGTGELFF. The CDR3 region has the DNA TGTGCCAGCAGCCAATCCGGGACTAGCGGGACCGGGGAGCTGTTTTTT.

This clonotype was counted between two and nine times. The V gene is TRBV12-3 or TRBV12-4, the J gene TRBJ1-4, with 7 bases identical to TRBD1. Trimming cost V 1 base and J 5 bases; bases outside gene matches: 4. The CDR3 consists of 15 residues. This CDR3 reads CASSLGDRDNEKLFF. For the CDR3, the DNA is TGTGCCAGCAGTTTAGGGGACAGAGACAATGAAAAACTGTTTTTT.

This chain connects TRBV11-2 to TRBJ1-4; D ambiguous. Trimming cost V 2 bases and J 8 bases, with 15 bases left between them. Germline CDR1 is SGHAT and CDR2 is FQNNGV. This CDR3 has 15 residues. The CDR3 DNA sequence: TGTGCCAGCAGCTTAATCGGAGGGTCAAGGGAAAAACTGTTTTTT. Protein product: CASSLIGGSREKLFF.

The CDR3 sequence: CASSEEGSNTGELFF. The CDR3, as DNA: TGCGCCAGCAGTGAGGAGGGATCGAACACCGGGGAGCTGTTTTTT. The chain couples TRBV10-2 to TRBJ2-2, with D maybe TRBD2 (5 bases). V lost 2 bases and J 0 bases, leaving 7 bases between the germline ends. From germline, CDR1 is WSHSY and CDR2 SAAADI. The CDR3 totals 15 residues.